This TCR beta chain was identified during a study of shared clonotypes between healthy human individuals. Study-level information: CD4 naive and memory got three plates each, CD8 naive two, CD8 memory one. Study outcomes and limitations: Relative to clonotypes present in all four donors, those not shared had lower generation probabilities.

Clones were sequenced by immunoSEQ multiplex PCR, and TCRdb holds only the in-frame ones, with some missing. Found here are 2 million to 3 million clones, 90% to 95% of them singletons; the top ten hold about 0.34%. Comments on this clone: Its antigen is undetermined.

Germline assignment: CDR1 SGDLS and CDR2 YYNGEE. The length of the CDR3 is 13 residues. Trimming removed 1 base from V and 1 base from J, with 5 bases in between. The chain has TRBV9 and TRBJ1-1; D gene uncertain. The material sequenced was naive CD4+ T cells from PBMCs. As for subset: CD45RA+ positively selected. The sequence came from a man aged 18 to 29 in good health. Some clones in this sample may be carry-over from other donors' samples. The CDR3 coding sequence is TGTGCCAGCAGCGTAATGCCGAACACTGAAGCTTTCTTT. Its translation: CASSVMPNTEAFF.